This TCR beta chain derives from a study of blood T cell repertoires in COVID-19. The germline V gene encodes CDR1 LNHDA and CDR2 SQIVND (reference sequence). Losses at the gene ends were 1 base for V and 8 bases for J; bases not matched to a gene: 7. The CDR3 totals 15 residues. The data were produced by immunoSEQ multiplex PCR, yet TCRdb's version contains in-frame clones alone and is incomplete. This sample carries about 55,000 clones, about 90% of them seen once, and the ten largest clones take under 1.5%. Sequencing was performed on peripheral blood. This sequence originates from a man aged 60 to 69 with acute or convalescent COVID-19. V and J are TRBV19 and TRBJ1-4; TRBD1 matches 7 bases. The CDR3 spells CASSIGGQPGEKLFF. The CDR3 nucleotides read TGTGCCAGTAGTATAGGGGGACAGCCAGGGGAAAAACTGTTTTTT. Full variable domain (remainder filled in from reference TRBV19 and TRBJ1-4): DGGITQSPKYLFRKEGQNVTLSCEQNLNHDAMYWYRQDPGQGLRLIYYSQIVNDFQKGDIAEGYSVSREKKESFPLTVTSAQKNPTAFYLCASSIGGQPGEKLFFGSGTQLSVL.